This TCR beta chain emerged from a study of blood T cells in healthy people across ages. The use of a sample-barcoded 5' primer and a J-beta primer mix characterized a second PCR of about 7 to 12 cycles. MiXCR, applied by TCRdb to the 5' RACE reads, yields one record per CDR3 protein. The table includes roughly 1,000,000 distinct CDR3 sequences, roughly 24% detected once. CDR1 is LGHNA, CDR2 YSLEER, per germline. This CDR3 is built from 18 residues. V dropped 2 bases and J dropped 2; count of bases not matched to a gene: 12. These data are also associated with another study on T cells of mothers and their children. As that study records: Mother-child pairs who were related displayed a slightly higher overlap than unrelated pairs, a difference that was non-significant.

The origin of this receptor is a girl aged 2 to 9 in good health. The sample taken for sequencing was blood. This rearrangement joins TRBV4-3 to TRBJ1-3; 7 bases map to TRBD1. DNA for the CDR3: TGCGCCAGCAGCCAAAATGCTATCACAGGGGTGGCTGGAAACACCATATATTTT. Translation: CASSQNAITGVAGNTIYF.